The 14 T cell receptor beta chains listed next were all sequenced from one sample in a study of T-cell memory formation after mild COVID-19. TCRdb re-called the 5' RACE reads through MiXCR, storing one row per CDR3 protein. The sample carries just under 550,000 distinct CDR3 sequences, roughly 22% recorded once. The material sequenced was PBMCs or a T cell subset sorted from them (not recorded which). The receptors originated from an adult woman who had mild COVID-19 (a few samples of this study predate the infection). Cell type and time point are not known.

This clonotype has only a few counts. This CDR3 is CASSSDGLAGGEQFF. The CDR3 DNA reads as TGCGCCAGCAGCTCGGACGGACTAGCGGGAGGTGAGCAGTTCTTC. This chain links TRBV5-1 with TRBJ2-1; TRBD2 aligns across 14 bases. The CDR3 extends over 15 amino acids. V lost 3 bases, J lost 9 bases, and 5 bases stayed unmatched. Germline-derived CDR1 and CDR2 are SGHRS and YFSETQ.

This clonotype was counted between two and nine times. As DNA, the CDR3 is TGTGCCAGCAGCTCCGGACTAGCGGGAGCTTACGAGCAGTACTTC. Its translation is CASSSGLAGAYEQYF. The gene calls are TRBV7-2 and TRBJ2-7, with 13 nucleotides matching TRBD2. V lost 4 bases to trimming and J lost 4 bases; unmatched junction nucleotides: 4. The length of the CDR3 is 15 residues. CDR1 is SGHTA, CDR2 FQGNSA, per germline.

This clonotype was counted ten times or more. The chain is built from TRBV5-1 and TRBJ2-5; 7 bases match TRBD2. V trimming: 1 base; J trimming: 1 base; junction bases outside the gene matches: 4. Germline values: CDR1 SGHRS, CDR2 YFSETQ. This CDR3 has 15 residues. CDR3 DNA: TGCGCCAGCAGCTTGACTAGCGTCTTCCAAGAGACCCAGTACTTC. Amino acid sequence: CASSLTSVFQETQYF.

This clonotype has only a few counts. The chain carries TRBV25-1 and TRBJ2-5; D gene ambiguous. The CDR3 extends over 10 amino acids. In germline, CDR1 is MGHDK, CDR2 SYGVNS. Between the trimmed V and J ends, which lost 8 bases and 7 bases, there was a span of 8 bases. The CDR3 DNA reads TGTGCCAGCGAGCTGGGGACCCAGTACTTC. Protein sequence: CASELGTQYF.

This chain joins TRBV7-9 and TRBJ2-2; D unresolved. Germline CDR1 reads SEHNR; CDR2 reads FQNEAQ (reference sequence). CDR3 size: 16 residues. The ends were cut back, 4 bases at V and 1 base at J, with 13 bases in the middle. The DNA of the CDR3 is TGTGCCAGCAGCTCCGGGTTCGCTCTGAACACCGGGGAGCTGTTTTTT. Protein sequence: CASSSGFALNTGELFF.

This rearrangement joins TRBV12-3 or TRBV12-4 to TRBJ2-1; 14 bases map to TRBD2. Losses at the gene ends were 8 bases for V and 7 bases for J; bases not matched to a gene: 1. This CDR3 spans 13 amino acids. CDR3 residues: CASGLAGGNEQFF. The CDR3 DNA is TGTGCCAGCGGACTAGCGGGGGGAAATGAGCAGTTCTTC.

The chain employs TRBV9 and TRBJ1-2, with 8 nucleotides matching TRBD1. The V and J ends lost 0 bases and 2 bases, in that order; junction bases with no gene match: 3. This CDR3 spans 15 amino acids. Germline CDR1 reads SGDLS; CDR2 reads YYNGEE. The CDR3 sequence: CASSVGDRTNYGYTF. CDR3 nucleotide sequence: TGTGCCAGCAGCGTAGGGGACAGGACGAACTATGGCTACACCTTC.

The chain links TRBV4-3 to TRBJ2-1; TRBD1 aligns across 10 bases. CDR1 is LGHNA and CDR2 is YSLEER in the germline V gene. CDR3 length: 15 amino acids. The V and J ends lost 3 bases and 2 bases, in that order; junction bases with no gene match: 1. Here the CDR3 reads CASSHGQGAYNEQFF. The CDR3 DNA reads as TGCGCCAGCAGCCACGGACAGGGGGCCTACAATGAGCAGTTCTTC.

This clonotype was counted between two and nine times. J is TRBJ2-1 and V is TRBV12-3 or TRBV12-4, with 7 bases aligning to TRBD2. The ends lost 6 bases at V and 4 bases at J; junction bases unmatched: 6. The CDR3 spans 14 residues. The CDR3 DNA is TGTGCCAGCAGACCTAGCGGCCTGTACAATGAGCAGTTCTTC. Translating gives CASRPSGLYNEQFF.

This clonotype was seen a handful of times. V is TRBV12-3 or TRBV12-4 and J is TRBJ1-2, with 7 nucleotides matching TRBD1. There are 15 residues in the CDR3. Germline trimming cut 4 bases from V and 3 bases from J; bases unmatched to any gene: 8. In DNA, the CDR3 is TGTGCCAGCAGTTCATTAGGAGGGGGCGACTATGGCTACACCTTC. Amino acid sequence: CASSSLGGGDYGYTF.

The rearrangement links TRBV20-1 to TRBJ1-5; 7 nucleotides line up with TRBD1. Germline CDR1 and CDR2: DFQATT and SNEGSKA (reference sequence). CDR3 length: 14 amino acids. V was clipped by 2 bases and J by 4 bases; unmatched bases: 5. Written as DNA, the CDR3 is TGCAGTGCTAGATCTACAGGGGCGAATCAGCCCCAGCATTTT. This sequence encodes CSARSTGANQPQHF.

V and J are TRBV12-3 or TRBV12-4 and TRBJ1-5; D not resolved. The CDR3 sequence is 14 residues long. Trimming cost V 6 bases and J 2 bases, with 11 bases left between them. This chain's CDR3 is CASSLRSRNQPQHF. The CDR3 bases are TGTGCCAGCAGCCTTAGGTCGCGCAATCAGCCCCAGCATTTT.

In its sample, this clonotype was seen a few times. V and J are TRBV21-1 and TRBJ2-1; TRBD2 is taken as the D call from the table, unchecked against the DNA. TRBV21-1 is recorded as a pseudogene. CDR3 length: 16 amino acids. CDR3 DNA: TGTGCCAGCAGCAAATCCCTAGCGGGGTTCTACAATGAGCAGTTCTTC. Protein: CASSKSLAGFYNEQFF.

V usage is TRBV7-8 and J usage is TRBJ2-3; D perhaps matches TRBD1 (5 bases). CDR3 length equals 16 residues. V gave up 0 bases and J gave up 0 bases, with 10 bases separating them. Germline V lookup: CDR1 SGHVS, CDR2 FQNEAQ. CDR3 region: CASSLAIGVSTDTQYF. CDR3 DNA sequence: TGTGCCAGCAGCTTAGCTATAGGGGTGAGCACAGATACGCAGTATTTT.